This TCR beta chain is drawn from a study of blood T cell repertoires in COVID-19. Whole-study context: Some COVID-19 samples were acute and others convalescent; all came from the United States, Italy and Spain.

The CDR3 is 16 residues long. CDR1 and CDR2 from the germline V gene are MDHEN and SYDVKM. Trimming took 4 bases from V and 7 from J; bases not matched to a gene: 7. Sequencing used immunoSEQ multiplex PCR; TCRdb keeps in-frame clones, though not all of them. The table has about 47,000 clones, about 63% seen once. Sequencing used peripheral blood. The sequence was obtained from a woman aged 70-85 years with acute or convalescent COVID-19. The rearrangement joins TRBV28 to TRBJ2-1, with 13 bases identical to TRBD2. CDR3 region: CASSSKTSGRYNEQFF. The CDR3 bases are TGTGCCAGCAGTTCAAAGACTAGCGGGAGGTATAATGAGCAGTTCTTC.